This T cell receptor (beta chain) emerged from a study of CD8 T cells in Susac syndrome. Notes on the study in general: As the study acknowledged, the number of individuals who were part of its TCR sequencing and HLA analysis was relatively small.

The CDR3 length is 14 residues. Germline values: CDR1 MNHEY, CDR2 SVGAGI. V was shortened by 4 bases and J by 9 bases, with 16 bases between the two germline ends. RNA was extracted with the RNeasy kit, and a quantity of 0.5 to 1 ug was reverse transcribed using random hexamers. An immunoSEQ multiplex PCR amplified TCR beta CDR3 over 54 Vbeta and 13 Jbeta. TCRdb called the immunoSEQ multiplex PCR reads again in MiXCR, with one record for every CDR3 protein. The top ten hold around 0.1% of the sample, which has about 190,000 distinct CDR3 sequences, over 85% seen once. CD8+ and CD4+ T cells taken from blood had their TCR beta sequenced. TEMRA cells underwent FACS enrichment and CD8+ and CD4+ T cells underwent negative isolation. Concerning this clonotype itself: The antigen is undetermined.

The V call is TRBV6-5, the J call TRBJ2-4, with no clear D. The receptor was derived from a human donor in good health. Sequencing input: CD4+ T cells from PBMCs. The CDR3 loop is CASSLDPWGTIQYF. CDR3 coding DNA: TGTGCCAGCAGTTTAGACCCGTGGGGAACCATTCAGTACTTC.